Many counts were recorded for the clone carrying this T cell receptor beta chain. Its target is unknown. The data are from a study of CD8 T cells in ankylosing spondylitis. Broader study findings: CD8+ disease-linked clones were present at relatively low frequencies in blood. Some of the motif variants had earlier been found in reactive arthritis patients' fluid and blood. A TCR beta motif of several highly homologous variants appeared characteristic of ankylosing spondylitis blood.

As the method for making TCR beta libraries, quantitative 5'-RACE with molecular barcodes was used. MiXCR was run by TCRdb on the 5' RACE reads, yielding one entry per CDR3 protein. The sample has fewer than 350,000 distinct CDR3 sequences, roughly 12% seen once. The source material was blood, either unsorted or a sorted T cell fraction (not recorded which). This sequence was found in a female donor with ankylosing spondylitis or in good health (not recorded which).

The DNA of the CDR3 is TGTGCCAGCAGCCCCCGGGACACAGATACGCAGTATTTT. Protein: CASSPRDTDTQYF. The chain employs TRBV9 and TRBJ2-3; the D gene is possibly TRBD2 (5 bases). CDR3 size: 13 residues. From germline, CDR1 is SGDLS and CDR2 YYNGEE. The V end was cut by 4 bases, the J end by 2 bases, with 8 bases between.